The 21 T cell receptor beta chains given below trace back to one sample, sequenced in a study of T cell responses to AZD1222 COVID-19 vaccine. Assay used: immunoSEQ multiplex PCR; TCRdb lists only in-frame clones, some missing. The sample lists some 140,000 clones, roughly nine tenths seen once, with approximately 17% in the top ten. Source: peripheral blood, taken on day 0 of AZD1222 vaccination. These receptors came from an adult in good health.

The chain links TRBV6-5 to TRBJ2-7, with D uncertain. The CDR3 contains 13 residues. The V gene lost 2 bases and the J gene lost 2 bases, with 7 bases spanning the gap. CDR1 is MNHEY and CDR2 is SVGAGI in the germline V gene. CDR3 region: CASSYTVTYEQYF. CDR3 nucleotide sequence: TGTGCCAGCAGTTACACAGTTACCTACGAGCAGTACTTC.

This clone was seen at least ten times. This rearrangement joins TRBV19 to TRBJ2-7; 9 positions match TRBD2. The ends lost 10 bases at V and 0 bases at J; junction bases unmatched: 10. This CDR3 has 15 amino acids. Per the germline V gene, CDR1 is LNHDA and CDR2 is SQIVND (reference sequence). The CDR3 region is CATHSGSGSSYEQYF. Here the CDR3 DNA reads TGTGCCACCCATAGCGGGAGTGGATCCTCCTACGAGCAGTACTTC.

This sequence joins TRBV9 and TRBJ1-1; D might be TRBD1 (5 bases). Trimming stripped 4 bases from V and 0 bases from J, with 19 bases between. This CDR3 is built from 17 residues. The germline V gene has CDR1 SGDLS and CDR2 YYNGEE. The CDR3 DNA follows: TGTGCCAGCAGCCCAGAGGGCGGGCGGGGGTTGAACACTGAAGCTTTCTTT. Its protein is CASSPEGGRGLNTEAFF.

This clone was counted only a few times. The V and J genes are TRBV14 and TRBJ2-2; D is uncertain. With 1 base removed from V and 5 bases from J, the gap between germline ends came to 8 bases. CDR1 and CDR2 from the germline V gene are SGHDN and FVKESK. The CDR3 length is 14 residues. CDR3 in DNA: TGTGCCAGCAGCCAAGGGTTGAGTACCGGGGAGCTGTTTTTT. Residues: CASSQGLSTGELFF.

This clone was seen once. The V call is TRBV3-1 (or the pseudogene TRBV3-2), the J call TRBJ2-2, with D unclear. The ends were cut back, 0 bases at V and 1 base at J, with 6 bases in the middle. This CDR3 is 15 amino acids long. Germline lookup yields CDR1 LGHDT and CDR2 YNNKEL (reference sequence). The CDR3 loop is CASSQDRRNTGELFF. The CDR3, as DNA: TGTGCCAGCAGCCAAGACCGCAGGAACACCGGGGAGCTGTTTTTT.

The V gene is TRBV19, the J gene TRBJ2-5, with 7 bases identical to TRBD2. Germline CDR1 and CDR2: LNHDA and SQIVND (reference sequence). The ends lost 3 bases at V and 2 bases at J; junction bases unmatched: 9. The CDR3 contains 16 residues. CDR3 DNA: TGTGCCAGTAGTATTGGTTGGGCTAGCGGTCAAGAGACCCAGTACTTC. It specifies CASSIGWASGQETQYF.

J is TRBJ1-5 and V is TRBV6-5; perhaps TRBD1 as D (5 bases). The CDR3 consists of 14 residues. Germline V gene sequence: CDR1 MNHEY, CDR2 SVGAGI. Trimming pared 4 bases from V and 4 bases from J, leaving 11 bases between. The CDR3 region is CASSSAGPNQPQHF. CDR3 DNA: TGTGCCAGCAGTTCGGCAGGGCCAAATCAGCCCCAGCATTTT.

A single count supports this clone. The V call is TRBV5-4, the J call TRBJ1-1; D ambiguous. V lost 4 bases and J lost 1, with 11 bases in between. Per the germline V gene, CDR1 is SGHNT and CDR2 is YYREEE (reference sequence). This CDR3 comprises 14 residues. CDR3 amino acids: CASSDLTRNTEAFF. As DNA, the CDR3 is TGTGCCAGCAGCGATTTAACACGGAACACTGAAGCTTTCTTT.

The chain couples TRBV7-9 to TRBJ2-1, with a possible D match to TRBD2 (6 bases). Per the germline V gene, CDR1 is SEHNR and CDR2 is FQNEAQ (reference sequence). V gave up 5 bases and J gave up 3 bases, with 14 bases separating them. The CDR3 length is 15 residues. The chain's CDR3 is CASSISGTYYNEQFF. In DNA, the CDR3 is TGTGCCAGCAGCATATCCGGGACTTACTACAATGAGCAGTTCTTC.

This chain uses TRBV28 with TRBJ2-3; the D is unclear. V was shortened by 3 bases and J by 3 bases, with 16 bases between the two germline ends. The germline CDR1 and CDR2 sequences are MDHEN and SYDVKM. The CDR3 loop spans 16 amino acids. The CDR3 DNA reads TGTGCCAGCAGTTTCCTTGGCGATACTGGGACAGATACGCAGTATTTT. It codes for CASSFLGDTGTDTQYF.

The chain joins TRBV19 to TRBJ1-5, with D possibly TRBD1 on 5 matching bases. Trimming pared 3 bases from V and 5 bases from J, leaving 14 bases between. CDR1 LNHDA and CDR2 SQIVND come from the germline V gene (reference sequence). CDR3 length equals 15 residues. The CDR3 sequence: CASSIRRQGYQPQHF. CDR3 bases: TGTGCCAGTAGTATTAGGCGGCAGGGCTATCAGCCCCAGCATTTT.

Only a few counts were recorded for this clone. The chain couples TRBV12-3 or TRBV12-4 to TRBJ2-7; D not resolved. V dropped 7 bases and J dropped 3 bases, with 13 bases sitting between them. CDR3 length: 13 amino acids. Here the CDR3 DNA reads TGTGCCAGCACCCCGAGGACCAGCTACGAGCAGTACTTC. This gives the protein CASTPRTSYEQYF.

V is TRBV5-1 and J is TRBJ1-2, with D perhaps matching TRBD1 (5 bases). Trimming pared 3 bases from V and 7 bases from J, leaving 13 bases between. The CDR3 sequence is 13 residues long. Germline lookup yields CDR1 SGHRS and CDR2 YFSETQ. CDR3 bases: TGCGCCAGCAGCTCGATAGGGGAGGGTGGCTACACCTTC. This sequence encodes CASSSIGEGGYTF.

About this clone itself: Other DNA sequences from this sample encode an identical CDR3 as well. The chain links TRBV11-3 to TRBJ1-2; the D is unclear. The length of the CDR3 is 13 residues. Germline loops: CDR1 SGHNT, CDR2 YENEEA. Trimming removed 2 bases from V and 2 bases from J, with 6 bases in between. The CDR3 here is CASSLRGNYGYTF. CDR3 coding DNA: TGTGCCAGCAGCTTAAGAGGAAACTATGGCTACACCTTC.

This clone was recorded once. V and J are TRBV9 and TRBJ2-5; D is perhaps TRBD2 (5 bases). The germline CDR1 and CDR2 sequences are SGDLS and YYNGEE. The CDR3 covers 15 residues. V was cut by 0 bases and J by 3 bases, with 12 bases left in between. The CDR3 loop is CASSVGPLEEETQYF. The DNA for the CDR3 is TGTGCCAGCAGCGTAGGGCCTCTGGAGGAAGAGACCCAGTACTTC.

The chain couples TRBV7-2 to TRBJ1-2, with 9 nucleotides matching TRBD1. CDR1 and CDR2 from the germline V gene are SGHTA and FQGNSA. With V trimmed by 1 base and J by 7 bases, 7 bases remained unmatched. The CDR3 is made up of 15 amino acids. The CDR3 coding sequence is TGTGCCAGCAGCTTAGGAGGGGACAGGGTTGGTGGCTACACCTTC. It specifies CASSLGGDRVGGYTF.

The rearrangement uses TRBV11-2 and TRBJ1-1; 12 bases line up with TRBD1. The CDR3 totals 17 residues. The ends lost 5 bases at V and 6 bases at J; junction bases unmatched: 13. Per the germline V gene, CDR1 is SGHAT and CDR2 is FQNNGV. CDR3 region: CASSLTGTGGLRAEAFF. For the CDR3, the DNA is TGTGCCAGCAGCCTAACCGGGACAGGGGGCCTCCGGGCTGAAGCTTTCTTT.

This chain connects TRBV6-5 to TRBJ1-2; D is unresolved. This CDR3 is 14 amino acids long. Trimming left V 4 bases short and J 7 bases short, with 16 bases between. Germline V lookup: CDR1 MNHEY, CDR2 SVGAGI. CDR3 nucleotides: TGTGCCAGCAGTTCTCTTCGGCAGGCAGGTGGCTACACCTTC. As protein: CASSSLRQAGGYTF.

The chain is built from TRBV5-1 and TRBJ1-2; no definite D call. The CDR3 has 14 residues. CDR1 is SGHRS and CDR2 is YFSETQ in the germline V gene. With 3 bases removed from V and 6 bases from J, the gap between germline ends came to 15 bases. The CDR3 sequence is CASSSGPTGNGYTF. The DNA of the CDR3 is TGCGCCAGCAGCTCGGGTCCCACCGGGAATGGCTACACCTTC.

CDR3 sequence (DNA): TGCGCCAGCAGCCAAGAGCCTTCTAGCGACGAGCAGTACTTC. Translated, it gives CASSQEPSSDEQYF. The chain is built from TRBV4-3 and TRBJ2-7, with TRBD2 as a possible D gene (6 bases). Trimming took 0 bases from V and 5 from J, leaving 11 bases between them. The germline gives CDR1 LGHNA, CDR2 YSLEER. This CDR3 has 14 amino acids.

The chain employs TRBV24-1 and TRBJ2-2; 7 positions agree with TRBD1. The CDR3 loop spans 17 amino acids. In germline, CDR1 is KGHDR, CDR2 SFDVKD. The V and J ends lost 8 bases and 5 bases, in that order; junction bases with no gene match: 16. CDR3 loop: CATNEGARQGRTGELFF. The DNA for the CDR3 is TGTGCCACCAATGAGGGGGCTAGACAGGGAAGAACCGGGGAGCTGTTTTTT.